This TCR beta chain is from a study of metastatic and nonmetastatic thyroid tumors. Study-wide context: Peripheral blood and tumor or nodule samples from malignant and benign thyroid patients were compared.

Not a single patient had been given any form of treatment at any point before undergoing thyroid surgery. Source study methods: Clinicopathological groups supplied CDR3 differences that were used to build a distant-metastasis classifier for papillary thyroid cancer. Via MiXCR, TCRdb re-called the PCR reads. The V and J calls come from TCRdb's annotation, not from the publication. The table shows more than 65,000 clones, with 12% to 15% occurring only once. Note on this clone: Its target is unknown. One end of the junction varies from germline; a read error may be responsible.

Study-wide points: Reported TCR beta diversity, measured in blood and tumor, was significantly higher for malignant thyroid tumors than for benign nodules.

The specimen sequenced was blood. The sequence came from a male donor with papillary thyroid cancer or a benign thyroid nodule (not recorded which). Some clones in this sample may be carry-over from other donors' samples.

Here the CDR3 reads CESSRGTYNEQLF. CDR3 in DNA: TGCGAAAGCAGCCGGGGGACCTACAATGAGCAGCTCTTC. V and J are TRBV10-1 and TRBJ2-1; the D gene is possibly TRBD2 (6 bases). CDR1 WNHNN and CDR2 SYGVQD come from the germline V gene (reference sequence). The CDR3 totals 13 residues.